This passage covers 28 T cell receptor beta chains from one sample sequenced in a study of blood T cell repertoires in COVID-19. Profiled with immunoSEQ multiplex PCR; TCRdb holds only in-frame clones, not every one. Counted here are approximately 63,000 clones, roughly 87% occurring once; the ten biggest clones make up 4.5% to 5.5%. Sequencing was carried out using peripheral blood. Receptors were obtained from a man at least 80 years old in a cohort sampled during active COVID-19.

This clone appeared a single time. The rearrangement uses TRBV19 and TRBJ1-1, with a tentative D call TRBD1 (5 bases). CDR1 is LNHDA and CDR2 is SQIVND in the germline V gene (reference sequence). The V end was cut by 3 bases, the J end by 9 bases, with 11 bases between. This CDR3 has 12 residues. The CDR3 DNA follows: TGTGCCAGTAGTATCGACCGGGGGAAAGCTTTCTTT. Residues: CASSIDRGKAFF. The full variable domain, completed using reference TRBV19 and TRBJ1-1, is DGGITQSPKYLFRKEGQNVTLSCEQNLNHDAMYWYRQDPGQGLRLIYYSQIVNDFQKGDIAEGYSVSREKKESFPLTVTSAQKNPTAFYLCASSIDRGKAFFGQGTRLTVV.

V usage is TRBV23-1 and J usage is TRBJ2-1; TRBD2 aligns across 10 bases. TRBV23-1 is designated an ORF whose function remains uncertain. J was trimmed by 2 bases and V by 0 bases; bases with no gene match: 4. The CDR3 has 17 amino acids. For the CDR3, the DNA is TGCGCCAGCAGTCAATCAAGCGGGAGGGTCCCCTACAATGAGCAGTTCTTC. This encodes CASSQSSGRVPYNEQFF.

The chain carries TRBV5-1 and TRBJ2-4; 8 nucleotides line up with TRBD1. Germline V CDR1 and CDR2: SGHRS, YFSETQ. The junction had 9 bases not matched to a gene; V was cut back by 5 bases and J by 8 bases. CDR3 length: 14 residues. The CDR3 protein is CASSSGQGRDIQYF. CDR3 nucleotides: TGCGCCAGCAGTTCAGGACAGGGACGGGACATTCAGTACTTC. Full variable domain (rest looked up from reference TRBV5-1 and TRBJ2-4): KAGVTQTPRYLIKTRGQQVTLSCSPISGHRSVSWYQQTPGQGLQFLFEYFSETQRNKGNFPGRFSGRQFSNSRSEMNVSTLELGDSALYLCASSSGQGRDIQYFGAGTRLSVL.

The rearrangement uses TRBV19 and TRBJ2-2; 7 positions match TRBD2. The V segment lost 5 bases and the J segment 0 bases; nucleotides outside the gene matches: 6. In germline, CDR1 is LNHDA, CDR2 SQIVND (reference sequence). The CDR3 runs to 16 residues. CDR3 loop: CASSLLGGSNTGELFF. The CDR3 bases are TGTGCCAGTAGTCTTCTGGGAGGGTCGAACACCGGGGAGCTGTTTTTT.

This chain links TRBV6-5 with TRBJ1-1; 8 bases match TRBD1. V gave up 0 bases and J gave up 10 bases; unmatched junction bases: 4. The CDR3 length is 13 residues. Germline CDR1 and CDR2: MNHEY and SVGAGI. For the CDR3, the DNA is TGTGCCAGCAGTTACTCGGGCCAGGGGGCAGCTTTCTTT. Translated, it gives CASSYSGQGAAFF.

V is TRBV6-5 and J is TRBJ2-1, with D maybe TRBD1 (5 bases). The CDR3 has 13 residues. The V and J ends lost 2 bases and 9 bases respectively, with 11 bases between them. The germline CDR1 and CDR2 sequences are MNHEY and SVGAGI. CDR3 bases: TGTGCCAGCAGTTACGGGGTAAGGGGTGAGCAGTTCTTC. Protein: CASSYGVRGEQFF.

The V gene is TRBV9, the J gene TRBJ2-3; 8 bases agree with TRBD1. V dropped 3 bases and J dropped 0; count of bases not matched to a gene: 6. The CDR3 runs 16 residues. Germline V CDR1 and CDR2: SGDLS, YYNGEE. This CDR3 reads CASSGRTGLSTDTQYF. Here the CDR3 DNA reads TGTGCCAGCAGCGGACGGACAGGGCTAAGCACAGATACGCAGTATTTT.

This clone appeared once. The CDR3 protein is CASSPGGVGELFF. CDR3 nucleotide sequence: TGTGCCAGCAGCCCAGGGGGCGTCGGGGAGCTGTTTTTT. This rearrangement joins TRBV7-2 to TRBJ2-2; 8 bases agree with TRBD1. Per germline, CDR1 SGHTA and CDR2 FQGNSA. V was pared by 5 bases and J by 7 bases, with 3 bases of the junction left unmatched. The CDR3 totals 13 residues.

J is TRBJ1-1 and V is TRBV5-1; D is ambiguous. The CDR3 totals 14 residues. V lost 0 bases and J lost 1, with 7 bases in between. Germline V gives CDR1 SGHRS, CDR2 YFSETQ. CDR3 coding DNA: TGCGCCAGCAGCTTGGGACAAACGAACACTGAAGCTTTCTTT. It yields the protein CASSLGQTNTEAFF.

The chain links TRBV6-1 to TRBJ1-2; a possible D gene is TRBD1 (5 bases). This CDR3 contains 14 residues. Per the germline V gene, CDR1 is MNHNS and CDR2 is SASEGT. Trimming left V 3 bases short and J 1 base short, with 9 bases between. The CDR3 is CASSDGGLNYGYTF. In nucleotides, the CDR3 is TGTGCCAGCAGTGATGGGGGACTTAACTATGGCTACACCTTC.

The J gene is TRBJ2-5, the V gene TRBV7-2; 8 bases agree with TRBD2. This CDR3 is built from 14 residues. From germline, CDR1 is SGHTA and CDR2 FQGNSA. After removal of 4 bases from V and 4 bases from J, the junction contained 5 bases not matched to a gene. Here the CDR3 DNA reads TGTGCCAGCAGCTCAGGGGCGGGGGGAGAGACCCAGTACTTC. Its translation: CASSSGAGGETQYF.

This clone occurred once. The chain is built from TRBV18 and TRBJ1-6; possible D gene TRBD1, 5 bases. The CDR3 has 16 residues. In germline, CDR1 is KGHSH, CDR2 LQKENI. V was cut by 0 bases and J by 7 bases, with 13 bases left in between. CDR3 loop: CASSPPGAGWNSPLHF. The CDR3 DNA is TGTGCCAGCTCACCACCAGGGGCAGGGTGGAATTCACCCCTCCACTTT.

V usage is TRBV6-6 and J usage is TRBJ1-2; weak D call: TRBD1 (6 bases). The CDR3 runs 13 residues. Trimming took 4 bases from V and 4 from J, leaving 10 bases between them. Germline V gene lookup returns CDR1 MNHNY and CDR2 SVGAGI (reference sequence). This CDR3 is CASSSQGPYGYTF. In DNA form, the CDR3 reads TGTGCCAGCAGTTCACAGGGACCCTATGGCTACACCTTC.

V gene TRBV25-1 combines with J gene TRBJ1-2; 9 bases match TRBD1. CDR1 is MGHDK, CDR2 SYGVNS, per germline. V gave up 3 bases and J gave up 8 bases; unmatched junction bases: 10. The CDR3 totals 15 residues. The CDR3 sequence: CASSDPTGGARGYTF. The CDR3 DNA follows: TGTGCCAGCAGTGACCCTACAGGGGGCGCCAGGGGCTACACCTTC.

The genes are TRBV27 and TRBJ2-7; TRBD2 matches at 9 bases. The germline gives CDR1 MNHEY, CDR2 SMNVEV (reference sequence). CDR3 length equals 16 residues. The V and J ends lost 4 bases and 2 bases, in that order; junction bases with no gene match: 9. CDR3 amino acids: CASSSIAGLATYEQYF. As DNA, the CDR3 is TGTGCCAGCAGTTCCATCGCGGGACTAGCCACCTACGAGCAGTACTTC.

This rearrangement joins TRBV7-9 to TRBJ1-2; 10 bases are a match to TRBD1. The trim removed 2 bases at V and 7 bases at J, leaving 4 bases unmatched. The CDR3 loop spans 14 amino acids. Germline-derived CDR1 and CDR2 are SEHNR and FQNEAQ (reference sequence). CDR3 sequence: CASSLPDRGLGYTF. CDR3 in DNA: TGTGCCAGCAGCTTACCTGACAGGGGGCTTGGCTACACCTTC.

The rearrangement links TRBV5-6 to TRBJ1-6, with D perhaps matching TRBD1 (6 bases). Deletions cut 3 bases from V and 7 bases from J, with 8 bases between. The CDR3 consists of 13 residues. Germline loops: CDR1 SGHDT, CDR2 YYEEEE. The CDR3 DNA reads as TGTGCCAGCAGCTGGGACATAAATTCACCCCTCCACTTT. Encoded protein: CASSWDINSPLHF.

This chain connects TRBV7-9 to TRBJ1-2; 10 nucleotides agree with TRBD1. Germline V gene lookup returns CDR1 SEHNR and CDR2 FQNEAQ (reference sequence). Losses at the gene ends were 5 bases for V and 7 bases for J; bases not matched to a gene: 7. There are 14 residues in the CDR3. CDR3 coding DNA: TGTGCCAGCAGCGCGTTCGACAGGGGGCTTGGCTACACCTTC. Protein sequence: CASSAFDRGLGYTF.

The chain combines TRBV11-2 with TRBJ1-2; 11 bases align to TRBD1. V shed 0 bases, J shed 2 bases, and the junction held 2 bases outside the gene matches. CDR3 size: 16 residues. Per germline, CDR1 SGHAT and CDR2 FQNNGV. CDR3 loop: CASSLEGDRGNYGYTF. CDR3 nucleotide sequence: TGTGCCAGCAGCTTAGAAGGGGACAGGGGGAACTATGGCTACACCTTC.

V gene TRBV27 combines with J gene TRBJ2-3; tentatively, D is TRBD2 (5 bases). The CDR3 covers 20 residues. Per germline, CDR1 MNHEY and CDR2 SMNVEV (reference sequence). V was pared by 3 bases and J by 3 bases, with 28 bases between. CDR3 bases: TGTGCCAGCAGTTTTACCCGTTTCGGGAACCACTCTAGGTGGACAGATACGCAGTATTTT. Its translation is CASSFTRFGNHSRWTDTQYF.

The CDR3 sequence is CASSTQLGYYEQYF. The CDR3 DNA reads as TGTGCCAGCAGCACACAACTGGGCTACTACGAGCAGTACTTC. The chain employs TRBV7-2 and TRBJ2-7; D not certain. The germline V and J ends were trimmed by 5 bases and 3 bases, with 14 bases remaining between them. Per the germline V gene, CDR1 is SGHTA and CDR2 is FQGNSA. The CDR3 loop spans 14 amino acids.

The chain combines TRBV29-1 with TRBJ1-2, with TRBD1 matching 8 bases. CDR3 size: 15 residues. From germline, CDR1 is SQVTM and CDR2 ANQGSEA. With 3 bases clipped from V and 2 bases from J, the junction kept 8 bases outside the gene matches. The CDR3 coding sequence is TGCAGCGTTGATTCCGGGGACAGGTGGAACTATGGCTACACCTTC. As protein: CSVDSGDRWNYGYTF.

The chain carries TRBV19 and TRBJ2-6; D perhaps matches TRBD1 (5 bases). The CDR3 sequence is 15 residues long. CDR1 and CDR2 from the germline V gene are LNHDA and SQIVND (reference sequence). Deletions cut 6 bases from V and 3 bases from J, with 12 bases between. CDR3 DNA sequence: TGTGCCAGTAGCAACAGGCAAGGTGGGGCCAACGTCCTGACTTTC. Its protein is CASSNRQGGANVLTF.

J is TRBJ1-1 and V is TRBV3-1 (or the pseudogene TRBV3-2); D unclear. This CDR3 contains 16 residues. V was pared by 0 bases and J by 1 base, with 12 bases between. CDR1 and CDR2 from the germline V gene are LGHDT and YNNKEL (reference sequence). The DNA for the CDR3 is TGTGCCAGCAGCCAAGATCACTCCGGGGAGAACACTGAAGCTTTCTTT. Translation: CASSQDHSGENTEAFF.

The chain couples TRBV5-1 to TRBJ2-3; TRBD2 matches 10 bases. There are 15 residues in the CDR3. Germline lookup yields CDR1 SGHRS and CDR2 YFSETQ. J was trimmed by 2 bases and V by 7 bases; bases with no gene match: 7. CDR3: CASRSSGRFTDTQYF. The CDR3 DNA sequence: TGCGCCAGCCGTAGTAGCGGGAGGTTCACAGATACGCAGTATTTT.

This sequence joins TRBV5-5 and TRBJ2-1; 8 nucleotides align to TRBD1. Germline values: CDR1 SGHKS, CDR2 YYEKEE (reference sequence). The V gene end was trimmed by 3 bases and the J gene end by 5 bases; junction bases not matched to a gene: 4. This CDR3 has 14 residues. This CDR3 is CASSWTGFNNEQFF. The DNA for the CDR3 is TGTGCCAGCAGCTGGACAGGGTTTAACAATGAGCAGTTCTTC.

This chain joins TRBV11-2 and TRBJ1-2; 7 nucleotides line up with TRBD1. Germline values: CDR1 SGHAT, CDR2 FQNNGV. The CDR3 has 13 residues. Trimming cost V 0 bases and J 9 bases; bases outside gene matches: 4. CDR3 nucleotides: TGTGCCAGCAGCTTAGACCCAGGGGGAAGCTACACCTTC. Protein product: CASSLDPGGSYTF.

The V call is TRBV6-1, the J call TRBJ1-6, with D possibly being TRBD1 (5 bases). The CDR3 runs to 16 residues. Between the trimmed V and J ends, which lost 4 bases and 0 bases, there was a span of 10 bases. CDR1 and CDR2 from the germline V gene are MNHNS and SASEGT. The CDR3 sequence is CASSAGIGSYNSPLHF. The CDR3 coding sequence is TGTGCCAGCAGTGCAGGGATTGGCTCCTATAATTCACCCCTCCACTTT.